These T cell receptor beta chains were read from a single sample in a study of blood T cell repertoires in COVID-19. Here immunoSEQ multiplex PCR was the method, and the copy in TCRdb shows in-frame clones only, minus some. The sample includes a few hundred thousand clones, roughly 89% seen only once; the top ten take under 2.5%. What was sequenced was peripheral blood. These receptors were taken from a woman aged 55-69 years with COVID-19, enrolled during active disease. Both conserved end residues are part of each CDR3. Fields, in order: V gene, J gene, D gene, clone size, CDR3 protein, CDR3 DNA. D genes are given only for firm matches. Rows may omit the clone size; those that give it use once, few, many or a size class.

>TRBV5-1|TRBJ2-1|TRBD1|NA
CASSLDPQGNEQFF
TGCGCCAGCAGCTTGGACCCACAGGGGAATGAGCAGTTCTTC
>TRBV2|TRBJ2-2|TRBD2|NA
CASSSLAGGNTGELFF
TGTGCCAGCAGTTCACTAGCGGGGGGAAACACCGGGGAGCTGTTTTTT
>TRBV18|TRBJ2-7|TRBD1|NA
CASSPARAGGSYEQYF
TGTGCCAGCTCACCGGCCAGGGCAGGGGGCTCCTACGAGCAGTACTTC
>TRBV5-4|TRBJ2-3|NA|NA
CASSLGSGGNTQYF
TGTGCCAGCAGCTTGGGCTCCGGGGGAAATACGCAGTATTTT
>TRBV7-2|TRBJ1-2|NA|NA
CASSLASSNYGYTF
TGTGCCAGCAGCTTGGCCTCTTCTAACTATGGCTACACCTTC
>TRBV11-2|TRBJ2-3|TRBD2|NA
CASSRTSGLTNTQYF
TGTGCCAGCAGCCGTACTAGCGGCCTCACGAATACGCAGTATTTT
>TRBV19|TRBJ2-7|TRBD1|NA
CAILPDRGPPYEQYF
TGTGCCATTCTTCCGGACAGGGGGCCTCCCTACGAGCAGTACTTC
>TRBV7-9|TRBJ1-1|TRBD1|once
CASSQGRVGGLEAFF
TGTGCCAGCAGCCAGGGGCGGGTAGGGGGCCTTGAAGCTTTCTTT
>TRBV29-1|TRBJ1-1|TRBD1|NA
CSVDRTGNTEAFF
TGCAGCGTTGACCGGACAGGGAACACTGAAGCTTTCTTT
>TRBV18|TRBJ2-1|NA|NA
CASSPNNEQFF
TGTGCCAGCTCACCCAACAATGAGCAGTTCTTC
>TRBV5-1|TRBJ1-1|TRBD1|NA
CASSASGTGGIRAFF
TGCGCCAGCAGCGCCTCCGGGACAGGGGGGATTAGAGCTTTCTTT
>TRBV6-2/TRBV6-3|TRBJ2-1|NA|NA
CASSYLRYYNEQFF
TGTGCCAGCAGTTACCTTCGCTACTACAATGAGCAGTTCTTC
>TRBV7-8|TRBJ1-2|TRBD1|NA
CASSPRTGMDYGYTF
TGTGCCAGCAGCCCCCGGACAGGAATGGACTATGGCTACACCTTC
>TRBV24-1|TRBJ1-1|TRBD1|NA
CATSDLGRTGGQPAFF
TGTGCCACCAGTGATTTGGGTCGCACAGGGGGACAACCAGCTTTCTTT
>TRBV2|TRBJ1-1|NA|once
CASSIGRENTEAFF
TGTGCCAGCAGTATCGGGCGGGAGAACACTGAAGCTTTCTTT
>TRBV12-3/TRBV12-4|TRBJ1-2|NA|NA
CASSLSGNYGYTF
TGTGCCAGCAGTTTATCGGGTAACTATGGCTACACCTTC
>TRBV5-1|TRBJ2-1|TRBD2|NA
CASSLRASGGFQFF
TGCGCCAGCAGCTTAAGGGCTAGCGGGGGGTTCCAGTTCTTC
>TRBV3-1/TRBV3-2|TRBJ2-7|NA|NA
CASSQADRLVDEQYF
TGTGCCAGCAGCCAAGCCGACCGGCTAGTAGACGAGCAGTACTTC
>TRBV5-4|TRBJ1-1|NA|NA
CASSSSGTGVSEAFF
TGTGCCAGCAGCTCTTCCGGGACGGGGGTTAGTGAAGCTTTCTTT
>TRBV19|TRBJ1-5|NA|NA
CASSIQGPPGNQPQHF
TGTGCCAGTAGTATACAGGGTCCCCCTGGCAATCAGCCCCAGCATTTT
>TRBV6-4|TRBJ2-2|TRBD2|few
CASSVLAGAPGELFF
TGTGCCAGCAGTGTACTAGCGGGGGCACCCGGGGAGCTGTTTTTT
>TRBV5-4|TRBJ2-3|TRBD2|NA
CASSLGGLASTDTQYF
TGTGCCAGCAGCTTGGGAGGACTAGCGAGCACAGATACGCAGTATTTT
>TRBV12-5|TRBJ1-1|NA|NA
CASGLGEGDKKAAFF
TGTGCTAGTGGTTTGGGGGAGGGGGACAAGAAGGCAGCTTTCTTT
>TRBV18|TRBJ1-6|NA|NA
CASSPRSYNSPLHF
TGTGCCAGCTCACCGCGCTCCTATAATTCACCCCTCCACTTT
>TRBV4-2|TRBJ2-1|TRBD2|NA
CASSRGLAEVYEQFF
TGTGCCAGCAGCAGGGGACTAGCGGAGGTCTATGAGCAGTTCTTC
>TRBV7-2|TRBJ1-1|NA|NA
CASSRPGLQNTEAFF
TGTGCCAGCAGCCGCCCGGGACTTCAGAACACTGAAGCTTTCTTT
>TRBV18|TRBJ1-1|TRBD1|NA
CASSPLTGGWNEAFF
TGTGCCAGCTCACCATTGACAGGGGGATGGAATGAAGCTTTCTTT
>TRBV7-2|TRBJ1-5|NA|NA
CASSQHQGHLFNQPQHF
TGTGCCAGCAGCCAGCACCAGGGACACTTATTCAATCAGCCCCAGCATTTT
>TRBV6-1|TRBJ1-2|NA|NA
CASSEARYSPTGYTF
TGTGCCAGCAGTGAAGCGCGTTACAGCCCTACCGGCTACACCTTC
>TRBV3-1/TRBV3-2|TRBJ2-7|TRBD2|NA
CASSKGSSGPYEQYF
TGTGCCAGCAGCAAAGGGTCTAGCGGACCCTACGAGCAGTACTTC
>TRBV6-6|TRBJ1-6|NA|NA
CASNRAQDSPLHF
TGTGCCAGCAATAGAGCCCAGGATTCACCCCTCCACTTT
>TRBV18|TRBJ2-6|NA|NA
CASSPRQAASGANVLTF
TGTGCCAGCTCACCACGTCAGGCCGCCTCTGGGGCCAACGTCCTGACTTTC
>TRBV7-2|TRBJ2-1|TRBD1|NA
CASSLRLMRQGYNEQFF
TGTGCCAGCAGCTTACGTCTTATGAGACAGGGCTACAATGAGCAGTTCTTC
>TRBV18|TRBJ2-1|NA|NA
CASSPPIAVNEQFF
TGTGCCAGCTCACCACCGATCGCGGTCAATGAGCAGTTCTTC
>TRBV7-3|TRBJ2-7|TRBD2|NA
CASSFSAGGQQYF
TGTGCCAGCAGCTTTTCGGCGGGGGGGCAGCAGTACTTC
>TRBV3-1/TRBV3-2|TRBJ1-2|TRBD1|NA
CASSQEPGQGGRHGYTF
TGTGCCAGCAGCCAAGAACCGGGACAGGGGGGAAGGCATGGCTACACCTTC
>TRBV18|TRBJ2-2|NA|NA
CASSPSFDRPGELFF
TGTGCCAGCTCACCATCTTTCGACAGGCCCGGGGAGCTGTTTTTT
>TRBV3-1/TRBV3-2|TRBJ1-2|NA|NA
CASSQIQSGYTF
TGTGCCAGCAGCCAGATACAAAGTGGCTACACCTTC
>TRBV19|TRBJ2-1|NA|NA
CASSISQYSYNEQFF
TGTGCCAGTAGTATTTCCCAGTACTCCTACAATGAGCAGTTCTTC
>TRBV12-3/TRBV12-4|TRBJ2-7|TRBD1|NA
CASSLDRQGKQYF
TGTGCCAGCAGTTTAGATCGACAGGGGAAGCAGTACTTC
>TRBV7-7|TRBJ2-5|TRBD1|NA
CASSLDRGETQYF
TGTGCTAGCAGCCTAGACAGGGGAGAGACCCAGTACTTC
>TRBV15|TRBJ1-3|NA|few
CATSRDRRRLTIYF
TGTGCCACCAGCAGAGATCGACGGAGGCTCACCATATATTTT
>TRBV19|TRBJ2-3|TRBD1|NA
CASSRQGVSTDTQYF
TGTGCCAGTAGCCGACAGGGGGTAAGCACAGATACGCAGTATTTT
>TRBV15|TRBJ1-6|TRBD1|NA
CATSRTGINSPLHF
TGTGCCACCAGCAGGACAGGGATTAATTCACCCCTCCACTTT
>TRBV5-4|TRBJ2-1|NA|NA
CASSHTSIYNEQFF
TGTGCCAGCAGCCATACTAGTATCTACAATGAGCAGTTCTTC
>TRBV29-1|TRBJ2-3|TRBD2|NA
CSVLPGTSRDTQYF
TGCAGCGTCCTACCCGGGACTAGCAGGGATACGCAGTATTTT
>TRBV9|TRBJ2-7|NA|NA
CASSGSIQGEQYF
TGTGCCAGCAGTGGAAGTATCCAGGGCGAGCAGTACTTC
>TRBV19|TRBJ2-7|NA|once
CASSISGRHEQYF
TGTGCCAGTAGTATATCAGGGCGCCACGAGCAGTACTTC
>TRBV6-2/TRBV6-3|TRBJ1-1|NA|NA
CASSTASAGLAFF
TGTGCCAGCAGCACAGCGTCTGCGGGGCTGGCTTTCTTT
>TRBV2|TRBJ2-3|NA|NA
CASSARGRGGADTQYF
TGTGCCAGCAGTGCGAGAGGTAGGGGGGGCGCAGATACGCAGTATTTT
>TRBV5-8|TRBJ1-1|NA|NA
CASSYRLNTEAFF
TGTGCCAGCTCCTACAGATTGAACACTGAAGCTTTCTTT
>TRBV19|TRBJ1-3|NA|NA
CASSIRDSGNTIYF
TGTGCCAGTAGTATAAGAGACTCTGGAAACACCATATATTTT
>TRBV12-3/TRBV12-4|TRBJ2-1|TRBD2|NA
CASSLSGTLIF
TGTGCCAGCAGCTTAAGCGGGACCCTAATCTTC
>TRBV10-3|TRBJ1-1|NA|NA
CAIRPDPLGGKGNTEAFF
TGTGCCATCAGGCCCGACCCGTTGGGAGGGAAAGGTAACACTGAAGCTTTCTTT
>TRBV7-3|TRBJ2-3|TRBD1|NA
CASSYSGGSGADTQYF
TGTGCCAGCAGCTACTCAGGGGGCTCGGGCGCAGATACGCAGTATTTT